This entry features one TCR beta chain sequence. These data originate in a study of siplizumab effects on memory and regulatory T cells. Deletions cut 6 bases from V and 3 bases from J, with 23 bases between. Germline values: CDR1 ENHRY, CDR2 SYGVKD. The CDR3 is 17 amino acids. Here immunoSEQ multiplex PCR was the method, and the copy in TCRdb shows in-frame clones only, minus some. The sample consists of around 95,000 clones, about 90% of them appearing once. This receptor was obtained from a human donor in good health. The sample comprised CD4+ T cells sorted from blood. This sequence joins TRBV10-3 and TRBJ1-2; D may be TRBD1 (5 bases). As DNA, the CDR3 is TGTGCCATCAGGGGCCTATCTCAGGGTGTCCTTGACTATGGCTACACCTTC. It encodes CAIRGLSQGVLDYGYTF.